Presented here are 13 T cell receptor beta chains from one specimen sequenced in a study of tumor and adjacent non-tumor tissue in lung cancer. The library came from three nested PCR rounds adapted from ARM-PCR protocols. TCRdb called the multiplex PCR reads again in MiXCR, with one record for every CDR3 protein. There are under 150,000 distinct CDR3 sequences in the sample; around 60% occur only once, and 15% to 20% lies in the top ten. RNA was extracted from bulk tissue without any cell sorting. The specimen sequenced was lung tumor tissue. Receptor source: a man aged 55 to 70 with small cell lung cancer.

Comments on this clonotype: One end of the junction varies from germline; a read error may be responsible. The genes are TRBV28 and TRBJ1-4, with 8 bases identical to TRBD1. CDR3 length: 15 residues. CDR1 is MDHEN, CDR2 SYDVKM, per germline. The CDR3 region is CASSSGGTGSEKLFF. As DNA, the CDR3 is TGTGCCAGCAGTTCGGGGGGGACAGGCAGTGAAAAATTGTTTTTT.

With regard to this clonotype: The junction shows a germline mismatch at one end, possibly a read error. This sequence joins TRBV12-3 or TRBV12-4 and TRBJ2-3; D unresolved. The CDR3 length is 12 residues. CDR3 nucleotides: TGTACCAGCACCATACTATCGGATACGCAGTATTTT. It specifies CTSTILSDTQYF.

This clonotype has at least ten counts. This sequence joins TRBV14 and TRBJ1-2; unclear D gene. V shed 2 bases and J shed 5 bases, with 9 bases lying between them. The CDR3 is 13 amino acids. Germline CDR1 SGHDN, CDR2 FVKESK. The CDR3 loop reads CASSQQSRYGYTF. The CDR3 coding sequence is TGTGCCAGCAGCCAACAGTCGCGGTATGGCTACACCTTC.

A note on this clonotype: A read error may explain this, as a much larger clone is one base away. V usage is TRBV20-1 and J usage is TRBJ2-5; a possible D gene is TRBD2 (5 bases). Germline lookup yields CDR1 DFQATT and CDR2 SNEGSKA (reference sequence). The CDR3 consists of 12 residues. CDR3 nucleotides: TGCAACCCCCTCCTCCCGGGGGAGACCCAGTACTTC. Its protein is CNPLLPGETQYF.

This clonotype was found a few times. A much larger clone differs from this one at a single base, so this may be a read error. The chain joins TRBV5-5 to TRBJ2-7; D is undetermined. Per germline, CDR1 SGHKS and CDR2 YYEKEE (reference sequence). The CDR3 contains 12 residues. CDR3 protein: CVSGAYSYEQYF. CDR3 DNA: TGTGTCTCAGGAGCTTACTCCTACGAGCAGTACTTC.

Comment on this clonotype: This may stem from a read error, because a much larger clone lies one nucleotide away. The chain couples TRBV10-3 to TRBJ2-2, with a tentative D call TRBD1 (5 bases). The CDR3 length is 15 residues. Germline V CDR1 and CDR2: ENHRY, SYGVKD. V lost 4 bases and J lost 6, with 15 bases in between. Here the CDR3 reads CAISGSRVNAGELFF. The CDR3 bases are TGTGCCATCAGTGGGAGCAGGGTAAACGCCGGGGAGCTGTTTTTT.

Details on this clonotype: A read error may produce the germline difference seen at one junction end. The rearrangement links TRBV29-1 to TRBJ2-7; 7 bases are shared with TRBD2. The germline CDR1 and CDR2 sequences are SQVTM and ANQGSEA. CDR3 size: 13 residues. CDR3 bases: TGCGGCGTCTCGACTAGCACATACTACGAGCAGTACTTC. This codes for CGVSTSTYYEQYF.

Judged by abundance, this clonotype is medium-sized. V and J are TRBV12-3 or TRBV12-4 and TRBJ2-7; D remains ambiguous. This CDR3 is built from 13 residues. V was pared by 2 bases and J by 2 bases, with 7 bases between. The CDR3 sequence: CASSLSRPYEQYF. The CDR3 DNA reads TGTGCCAGCAGTTTAAGCCGCCCCTACGAGCAGTACTTC.

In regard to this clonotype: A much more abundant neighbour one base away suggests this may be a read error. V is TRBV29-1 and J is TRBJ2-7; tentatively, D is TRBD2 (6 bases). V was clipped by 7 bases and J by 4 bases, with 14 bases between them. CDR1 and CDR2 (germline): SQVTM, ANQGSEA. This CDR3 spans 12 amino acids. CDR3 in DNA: TGCAGCGGGGGACTGGAGAGTTACGAGCAGTACTTC. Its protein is CSGGLESYEQYF.

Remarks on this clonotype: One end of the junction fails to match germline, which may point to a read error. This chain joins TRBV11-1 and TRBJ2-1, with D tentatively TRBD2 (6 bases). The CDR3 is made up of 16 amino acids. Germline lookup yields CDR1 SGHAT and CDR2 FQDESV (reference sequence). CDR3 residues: CARSSGGRGIYNEHFF. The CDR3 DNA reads TGTGCCAGAAGCTCCGGGGGTCGGGGTATTTACAATGAGCACTTCTTC.

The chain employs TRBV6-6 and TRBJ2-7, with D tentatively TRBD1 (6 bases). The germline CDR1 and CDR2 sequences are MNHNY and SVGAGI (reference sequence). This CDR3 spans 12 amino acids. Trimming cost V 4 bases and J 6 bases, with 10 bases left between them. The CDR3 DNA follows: TGTGCCAGCAGTTCGACAGGTTCCGAGCAGTACGTC. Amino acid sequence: CASSSTGSEQYV.

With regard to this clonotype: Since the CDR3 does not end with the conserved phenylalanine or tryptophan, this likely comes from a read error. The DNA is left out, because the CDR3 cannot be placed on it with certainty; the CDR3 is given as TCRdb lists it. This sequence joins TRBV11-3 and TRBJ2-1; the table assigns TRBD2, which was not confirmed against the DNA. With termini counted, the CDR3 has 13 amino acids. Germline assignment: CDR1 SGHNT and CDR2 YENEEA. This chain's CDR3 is CASSLTSLNEGFL.

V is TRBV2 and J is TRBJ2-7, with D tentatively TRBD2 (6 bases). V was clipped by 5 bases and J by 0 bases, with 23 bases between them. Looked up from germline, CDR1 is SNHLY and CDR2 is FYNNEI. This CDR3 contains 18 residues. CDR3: CASSYEGSSGRSSYEQYF. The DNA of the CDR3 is TGTGCCAGCAGTTACGAAGGGAGTAGCGGACGTAGCTCCTACGAGCAGTACTTC. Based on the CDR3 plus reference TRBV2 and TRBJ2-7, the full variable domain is EPEVTQTPSHQVTQMGQEVILRCVPISNHLYFYWYRQILGQKVEFLVSFYNNEISEKSEIFDDQFSVERPDGSNFTLKIRSTKLEDSAMYFCASSYEGSSGRSSYEQYFGPGTRLTVT.